The next 7 T cell receptor beta chains were all read from a single sample in a study of glioma-infiltrating T cells after dendritic cell vaccination. Data came from immunoSEQ multiplex PCR; TCRdb stores just in-frame clones and leaves some out. Of about 95,000 clones detected, 85% to 90% appear once; the ten largest clones hold around 3.2%. The specimen was blood, collected before dendritic cell vaccination. The receptor set was obtained from a human donor with glioblastoma.

This clone was counted between two and nine times. The chain links TRBV6-5 to TRBJ1-4, with a possible D match to TRBD1 (5 bases). The germline V gene encodes CDR1 MNHEY and CDR2 SVGAGI. There are 14 residues in the CDR3. Between the trimmed V and J ends, which lost 6 bases and 0 bases, there was a span of 8 bases. CDR3 protein: CASRDTTTNEKLFF. CDR3 nucleotides: TGTGCCAGCAGGGACACCACAACTAATGAAAAACTGTTTTTT.

The chain has TRBV16 and TRBJ1-2, with 7 bases matching TRBD1. Germline V gene sequence: CDR1 KGHSY, CDR2 FQNENV. The CDR3 is 14 residues long. The trim removed 5 bases at V and 4 bases at J, leaving 7 bases unmatched. The CDR3 spells CASSSAGGAYGYTF. The CDR3 nucleotides are TGTGCCAGCAGCTCCGCAGGGGGAGCCTATGGCTACACCTTC. The full variable domain, completed using reference TRBV16 and TRBJ1-2, is GEEVAQTPKHLVRGEGQKAKLYCAPIKGHSYVFWYQQVLKNEFKFLISFQNENVFDETGMPKERFSAKCLPNSPCSLEIQATKLEDSAVYFCASSSAGGAYGYTFGSGTRLTVV.

V gene TRBV2 combines with J gene TRBJ2-5; 8 nucleotides match TRBD2. The V and J ends lost 3 bases and 3 bases, in that order; junction bases with no gene match: 3. CDR3 length: 14 residues. Germline-derived CDR1 and CDR2 are SNHLY and FYNNEI. The CDR3 loop reads CASSDGGGEETQYF. For the CDR3, the DNA is TGTGCCAGCAGTGACGGGGGGGGAGAAGAGACCCAGTACTTC.

The rearrangement uses TRBV9 and TRBJ1-5; 12 bases map to TRBD1. The CDR3 is 17 amino acids. V was clipped by 5 bases and J by 1 base; unmatched bases: 7. The germline gives CDR1 SGDLS, CDR2 YYNGEE. The CDR3 loop reads CASRGQGAMESNQPQHF. Written as DNA, the CDR3 is TGTGCCAGCAGGGGACAGGGGGCCATGGAAAGCAATCAGCCCCAGCATTTT. The whole variable domain, filled in from reference TRBV9 and TRBJ1-5, reads DSGVTQTPKHLITATGQRVTLRCSPRSGDLSVYWYQQSLDQGLQFLIQYYNGEERAKGNILERFSAQQFPDLHSELNLSSLELGDSALYFCASRGQGAMESNQPQHFGDGTRLSIL.

The chain combines TRBV2 with TRBJ2-5; D perhaps matches TRBD2 (6 bases). V was trimmed by 5 bases and J by 1 base, leaving 14 bases between them. The germline V gene has CDR1 SNHLY and CDR2 FYNNEI. This CDR3 has 15 residues. The DNA for the CDR3 is TGTGCCAGCAGTAGACAGCGGGCTAGCCAAGAGACCCAGTACTTC. This sequence encodes CASSRQRASQETQYF.

This chain uses TRBV11-1 with TRBJ2-5; 9 bases align to TRBD1. This CDR3 contains 16 residues. V trimming: 4 bases; J trimming: 0 bases; junction bases outside the gene matches: 6. Germline CDR1 reads SGHAT; CDR2 reads FQDESV (reference sequence). The CDR3 region is CASSSPDRGYQETQYF. The CDR3 nucleotides are TGTGCCAGCAGCTCTCCGGACAGGGGTTACCAAGAGACCCAGTACTTC.

The chain carries TRBV7-3 and TRBJ2-7; D perhaps matches TRBD2 (5 bases). Trimming stripped 3 bases from V and 4 bases from J, with 10 bases between. The CDR3 contains 13 residues. Germline values: CDR1 SGHTA, CDR2 FQGTGA. The CDR3 DNA reads as TGTGCCAGCAGCTTTAGCGACACGTACGAGCAGTACTTC. Amino acid sequence: CASSFSDTYEQYF.